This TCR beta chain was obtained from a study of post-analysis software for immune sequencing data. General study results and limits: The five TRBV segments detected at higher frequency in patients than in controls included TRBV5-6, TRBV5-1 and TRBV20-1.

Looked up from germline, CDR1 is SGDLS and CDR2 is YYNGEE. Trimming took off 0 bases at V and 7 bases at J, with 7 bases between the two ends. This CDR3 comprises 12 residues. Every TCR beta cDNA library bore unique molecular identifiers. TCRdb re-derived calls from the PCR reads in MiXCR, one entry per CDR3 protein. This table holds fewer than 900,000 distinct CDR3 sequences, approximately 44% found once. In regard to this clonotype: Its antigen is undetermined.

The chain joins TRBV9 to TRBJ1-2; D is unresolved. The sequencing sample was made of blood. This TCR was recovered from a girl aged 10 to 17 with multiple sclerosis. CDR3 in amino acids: CASSVESGGYTF. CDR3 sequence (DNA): TGTGCCAGCAGCGTAGAGTCCGGTGGCTACACCTTC. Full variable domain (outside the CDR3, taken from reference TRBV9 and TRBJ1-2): DSGVTQTPKHLITATGQRVTLRCSPRSGDLSVYWYQQSLDQGLQFLIQYYNGEERAKGNILERFSAQQFPDLHSELNLSSLELGDSALYFCASSVESGGYTFGSGTRLTVV.